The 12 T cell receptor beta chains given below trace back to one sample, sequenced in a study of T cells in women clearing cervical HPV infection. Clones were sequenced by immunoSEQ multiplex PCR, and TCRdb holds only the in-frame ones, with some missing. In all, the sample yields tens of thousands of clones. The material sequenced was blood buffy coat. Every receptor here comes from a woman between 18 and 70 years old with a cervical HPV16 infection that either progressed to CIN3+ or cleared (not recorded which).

Partial CDR3 DNA: TGCAGTGCTCGGCAGGACTCTGGGGCCAACGTC. Translation gives CSARQDSGANV. The whole CDR3 protein reads CSARQDSGANVLTF. J is TRBJ2-6 and V is TRBV20-1; D not resolved. The DNA ends 3 residues before the CDR3 does, and the rest of the CDR3 is filled in from the germline J gene. The CDR3 runs 14 residues. Looked up from germline, CDR1 is DFQATT and CDR2 is SNEGSKA (reference sequence). The V and J ends lost 5 bases and 0 bases respectively, with 8 bases between them.

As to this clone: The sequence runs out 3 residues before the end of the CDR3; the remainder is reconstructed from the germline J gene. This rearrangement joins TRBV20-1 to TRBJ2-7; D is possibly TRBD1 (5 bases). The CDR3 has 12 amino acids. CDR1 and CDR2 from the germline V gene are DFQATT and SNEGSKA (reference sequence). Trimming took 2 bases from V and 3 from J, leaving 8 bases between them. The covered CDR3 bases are TGCAGTGCTAGAAGGGGAAGCTACGAG. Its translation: CSARRGSYE. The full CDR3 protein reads CSARRGSYEQYF.

CDR3 DNA, as far as it was read: TGTGCCAGCAGCTTAGGGGGCCAGAGCTATGGC. Amino acid sequence: CASSLGGQSYG. The whole CDR3 reads CASSLGGQSYGYTF. The chain uses TRBV7-8 and TRBJ1-2, with D perhaps TRBD1 (5 bases). The sequence runs out 3 residues before the end of the CDR3; the remainder is reconstructed from the germline J gene. Trimming cost V 1 base and J 4 bases, with 10 bases left between them. This CDR3 spans 14 amino acids. Germline V gene lookup returns CDR1 SGHVS and CDR2 FQNEAQ.

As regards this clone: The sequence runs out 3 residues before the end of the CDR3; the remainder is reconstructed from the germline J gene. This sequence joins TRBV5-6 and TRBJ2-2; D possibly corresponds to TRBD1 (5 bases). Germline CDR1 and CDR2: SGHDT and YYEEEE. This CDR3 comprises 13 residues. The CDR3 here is CASSFSGANVLFF. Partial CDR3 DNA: TGTGCCAGCAGCTTCTCTGGGGCCAACGTG. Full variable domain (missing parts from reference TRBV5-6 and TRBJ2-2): DAGVTQSPTHLIKTRGQQVTLRCSPKSGHDTVSWYQQALGQGPQFIFQYYEEEERQRGNFPDRFSGHQFPNYSSELNVNALLLGDSALYLCASSFSGANVLFFGEGSRLTVL.

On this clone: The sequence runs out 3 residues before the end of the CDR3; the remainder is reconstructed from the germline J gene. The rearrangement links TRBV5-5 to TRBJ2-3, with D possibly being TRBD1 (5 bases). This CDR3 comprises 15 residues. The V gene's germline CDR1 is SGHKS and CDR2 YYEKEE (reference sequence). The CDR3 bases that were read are TGTGCCAGCAGCTCAGACAGCTATAGCAATCAGCCG. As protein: CASSSDSYSNQP. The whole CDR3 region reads CASSSDSYSNQPQYF. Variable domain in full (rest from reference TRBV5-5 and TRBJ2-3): DAGVTQSPTHLIKTRGQQVTLRCSPISGHKSVSWYQQVLGQGPQFIFQYYEKEERGRGNFPDRFSARQFPNYSSELNVNALLLGDSALYLCASSSDSYSNQPQYFGPGTRLTVL.

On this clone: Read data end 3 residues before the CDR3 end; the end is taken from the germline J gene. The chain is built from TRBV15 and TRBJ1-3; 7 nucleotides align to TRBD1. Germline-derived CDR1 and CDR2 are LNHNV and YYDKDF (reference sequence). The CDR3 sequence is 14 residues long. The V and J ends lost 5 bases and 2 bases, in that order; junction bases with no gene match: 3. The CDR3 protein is CATSPGTAGNTIYF. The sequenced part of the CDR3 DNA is TGTGCCACCAGCCCCGGGACAGCTGGAAACACC.

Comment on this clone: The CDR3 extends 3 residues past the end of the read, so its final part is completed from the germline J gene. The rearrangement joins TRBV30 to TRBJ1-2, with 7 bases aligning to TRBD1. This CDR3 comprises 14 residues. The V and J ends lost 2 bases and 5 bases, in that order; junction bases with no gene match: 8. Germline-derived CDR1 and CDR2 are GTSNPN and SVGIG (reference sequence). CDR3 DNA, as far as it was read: TGTGCCTGGAGTTCCTCAGGGGGGTGGTATGGC. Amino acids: CAWSSSGGWYG. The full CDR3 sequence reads CAWSSSGGWYGYTF.

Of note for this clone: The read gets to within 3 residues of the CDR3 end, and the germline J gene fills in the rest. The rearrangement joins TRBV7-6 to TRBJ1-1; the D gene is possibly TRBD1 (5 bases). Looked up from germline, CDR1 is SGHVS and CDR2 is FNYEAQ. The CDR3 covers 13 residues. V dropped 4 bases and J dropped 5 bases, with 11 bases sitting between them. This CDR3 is CASSSLGGTEAFF. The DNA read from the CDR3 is TGTGCCAGCAGCTCTTTGGGGGGTACTGAA.

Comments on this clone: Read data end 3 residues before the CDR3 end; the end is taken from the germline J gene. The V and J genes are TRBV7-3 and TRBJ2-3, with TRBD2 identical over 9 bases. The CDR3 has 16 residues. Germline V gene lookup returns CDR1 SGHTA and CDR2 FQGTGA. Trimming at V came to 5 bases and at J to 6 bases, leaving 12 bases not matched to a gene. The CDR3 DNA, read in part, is TGTGCCAGCAGCCACAACCGGGTAGCGGGGGTGGATACG. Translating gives CASSHNRVAGVDT. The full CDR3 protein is CASSHNRVAGVDTQYF. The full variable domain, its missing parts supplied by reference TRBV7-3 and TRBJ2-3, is GAGVSQTPSNKVTEKGKYVELRCDPISGHTALYWYRQSLGQGPEFLIYFQGTGAADDSGLPNDRFFAVRPEGSVSTLKIQRTERGDSAVYLCASSHNRVAGVDTQYFGPGTRLTVL.

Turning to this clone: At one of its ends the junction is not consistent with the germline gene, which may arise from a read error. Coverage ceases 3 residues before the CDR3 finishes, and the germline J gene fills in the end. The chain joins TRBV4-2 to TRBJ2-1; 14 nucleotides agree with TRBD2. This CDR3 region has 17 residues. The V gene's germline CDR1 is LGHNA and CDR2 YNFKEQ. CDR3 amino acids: CASSQLRTSGGYNEQFF. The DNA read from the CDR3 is TGCGCCAGCAGCCAACTTCGGACTAGCGGGGGGTACAATGAG.

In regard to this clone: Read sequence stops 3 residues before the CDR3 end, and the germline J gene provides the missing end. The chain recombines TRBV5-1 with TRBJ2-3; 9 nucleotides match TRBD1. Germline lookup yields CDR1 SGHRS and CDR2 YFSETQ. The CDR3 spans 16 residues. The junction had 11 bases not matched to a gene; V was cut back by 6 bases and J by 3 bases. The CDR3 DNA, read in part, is TGCGCCAGCACCCCGTCCGGGACAGGGTCTACAGATACG. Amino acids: CASTPSGTGSTDT. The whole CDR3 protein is CASTPSGTGSTDTQYF.

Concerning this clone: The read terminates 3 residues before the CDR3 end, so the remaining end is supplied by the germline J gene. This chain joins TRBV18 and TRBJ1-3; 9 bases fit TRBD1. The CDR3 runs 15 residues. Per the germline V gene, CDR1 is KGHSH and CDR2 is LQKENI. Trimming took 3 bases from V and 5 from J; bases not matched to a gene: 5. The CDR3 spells CASSPTGQGRNTIYF. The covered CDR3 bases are TGTGCCAGCTCACCGACGGGACAGGGCCGAAACACC.